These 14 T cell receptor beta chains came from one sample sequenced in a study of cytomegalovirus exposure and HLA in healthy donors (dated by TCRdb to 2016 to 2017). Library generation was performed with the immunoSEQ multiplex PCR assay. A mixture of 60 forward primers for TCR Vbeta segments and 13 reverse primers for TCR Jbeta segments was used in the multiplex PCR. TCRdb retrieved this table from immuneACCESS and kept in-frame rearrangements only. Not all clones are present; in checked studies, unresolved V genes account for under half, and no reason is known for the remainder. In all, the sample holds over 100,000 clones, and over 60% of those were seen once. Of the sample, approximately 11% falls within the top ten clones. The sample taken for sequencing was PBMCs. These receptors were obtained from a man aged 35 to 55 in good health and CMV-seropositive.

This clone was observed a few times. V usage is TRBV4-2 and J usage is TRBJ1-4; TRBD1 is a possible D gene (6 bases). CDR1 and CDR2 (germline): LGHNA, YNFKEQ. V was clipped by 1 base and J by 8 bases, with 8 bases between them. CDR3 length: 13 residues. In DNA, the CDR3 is TGTGCCAGCAGCCAAGCCCAGGGGGAAAAACTGTTTTTT. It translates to CASSQAQGEKLFF.

CDR3: CASSLDAGNNQPQHF. Written as DNA, the CDR3 is TGCGCCAGCAGCTTGGATGCAGGTAACAATCAGCCCCAGCATTTT. The chain has TRBV5-1 and TRBJ1-5; D is unclear. CDR3 length: 15 residues. Trimming shortened V by 0 bases and J by 3 bases, and 10 bases separated the two germline ends. Germline-derived CDR1 and CDR2 are SGHRS and YFSETQ. Filled out from reference TRBV5-1 and TRBJ1-5, the complete variable domain reads KAGVTQTPRYLIKTRGQQVTLSCSPISGHRSVSWYQQTPGQGLQFLFEYFSETQRNKGNFPGRFSGRQFSNSRSEMNVSTLELGDSALYLCASSLDAGNNQPQHFGDGTRLSIL.

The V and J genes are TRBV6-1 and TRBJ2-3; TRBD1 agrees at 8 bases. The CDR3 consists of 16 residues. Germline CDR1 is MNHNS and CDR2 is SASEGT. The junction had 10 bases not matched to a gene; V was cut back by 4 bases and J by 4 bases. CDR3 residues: CASSVRTGSVPDTQYF. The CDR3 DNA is TGTGCCAGCAGTGTACGGACAGGGTCAGTGCCAGATACGCAGTATTTT.

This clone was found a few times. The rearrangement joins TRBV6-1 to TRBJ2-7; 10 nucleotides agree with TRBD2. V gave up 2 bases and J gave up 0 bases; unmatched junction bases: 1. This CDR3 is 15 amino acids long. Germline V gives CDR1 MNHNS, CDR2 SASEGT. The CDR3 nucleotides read TGTGCCAGCAGTGAACTAGCGGGGGCCTCCTACGAGCAGTACTTC. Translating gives CASSELAGASYEQYF.

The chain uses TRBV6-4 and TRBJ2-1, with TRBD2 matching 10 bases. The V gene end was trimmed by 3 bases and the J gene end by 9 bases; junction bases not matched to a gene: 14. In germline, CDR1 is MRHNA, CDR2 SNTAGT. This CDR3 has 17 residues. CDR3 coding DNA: TGTGCCAGCAGTGATTTTCCAGCGGGGGGGCAGGTGGCTGAGCAGTTCTTC. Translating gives CASSDFPAGGQVAEQFF.

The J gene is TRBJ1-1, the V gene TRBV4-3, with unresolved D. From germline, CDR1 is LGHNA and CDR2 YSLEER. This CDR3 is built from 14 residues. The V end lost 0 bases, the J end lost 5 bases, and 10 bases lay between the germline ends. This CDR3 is CASSQDRGRTEAFF. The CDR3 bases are TGCGCCAGCAGCCAAGATCGTGGCAGGACTGAAGCTTTCTTT.

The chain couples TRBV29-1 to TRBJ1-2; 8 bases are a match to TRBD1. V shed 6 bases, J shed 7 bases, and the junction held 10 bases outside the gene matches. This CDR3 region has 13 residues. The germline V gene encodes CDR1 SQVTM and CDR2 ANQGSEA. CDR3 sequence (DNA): TGCAGCGTCCTGGACAGGGAATACTGTGGCTACACCTTC. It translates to CSVLDREYCGYTF. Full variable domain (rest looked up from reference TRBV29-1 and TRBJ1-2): SAVISQKPSRDICQRGTSLTIQCQVDSQVTMMFWYRQQPGQSLTLIATANQGSEATYESGFVIDKFPISRPNLTFSTLTVSNMSPEDSSIYLCSVLDREYCGYTFGSGTRLTVV.

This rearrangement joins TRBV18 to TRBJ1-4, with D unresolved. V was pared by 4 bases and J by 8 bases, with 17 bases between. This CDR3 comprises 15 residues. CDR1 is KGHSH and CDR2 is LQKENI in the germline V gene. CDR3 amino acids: CASSLTAAEMEKLFF. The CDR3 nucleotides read TGTGCCAGCTCACTTACAGCTGCTGAAATGGAAAAACTGTTTTTT.

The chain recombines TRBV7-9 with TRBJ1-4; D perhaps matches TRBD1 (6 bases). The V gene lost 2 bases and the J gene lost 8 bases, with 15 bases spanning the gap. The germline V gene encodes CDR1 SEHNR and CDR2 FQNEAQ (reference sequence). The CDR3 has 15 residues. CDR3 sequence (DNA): TGTGCCAGCAGCTTAACCGGGACACAGATCGAAAAACTGTTTTTT. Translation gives CASSLTGTQIEKLFF. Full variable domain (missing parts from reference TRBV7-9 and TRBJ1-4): DTGVSQNPRHKITKRGQNVTFRCDPISEHNRLYWYRQTLGQGPEFLTYFQNEAQLEKSRLLSDRFSAERPKGSFSTLEIQRTEQGDSAMYLCASSLTGTQIEKLFFGSGTQLSVL.

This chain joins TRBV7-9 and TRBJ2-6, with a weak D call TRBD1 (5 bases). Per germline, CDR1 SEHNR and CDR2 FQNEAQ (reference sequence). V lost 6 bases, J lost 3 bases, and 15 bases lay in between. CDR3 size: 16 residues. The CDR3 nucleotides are TGTGCCAGCAGTGCCCCAGGGTTCGGTGGGGCCAACGTCCTGACTTTC. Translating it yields CASSAPGFGGANVLTF.

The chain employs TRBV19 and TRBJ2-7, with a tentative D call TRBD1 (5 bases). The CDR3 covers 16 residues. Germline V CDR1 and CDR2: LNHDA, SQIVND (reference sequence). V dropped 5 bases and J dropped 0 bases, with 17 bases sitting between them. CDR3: CASSPMGQWPSYEQYF. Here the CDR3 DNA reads TGTGCCAGTAGTCCGATGGGGCAGTGGCCCTCCTACGAGCAGTACTTC.

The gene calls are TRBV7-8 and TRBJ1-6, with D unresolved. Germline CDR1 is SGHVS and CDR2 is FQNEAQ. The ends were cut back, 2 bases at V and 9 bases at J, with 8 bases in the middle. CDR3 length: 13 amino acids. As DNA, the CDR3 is TGTGCCAGCAGCTTACTTACCAGTTCACCCCTCCACTTT. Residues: CASSLLTSSPLHF. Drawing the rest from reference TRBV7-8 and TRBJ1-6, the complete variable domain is GAGVSQSPRYKVAKRGQDVALRCDPISGHVSLFWYQQALGQGPEFLTYFQNEAQLDKSGLPSDRFFAERPEGSVSTLKIQRTQQEDSAVYLCASSLLTSSPLHFGNGTRLTVT.

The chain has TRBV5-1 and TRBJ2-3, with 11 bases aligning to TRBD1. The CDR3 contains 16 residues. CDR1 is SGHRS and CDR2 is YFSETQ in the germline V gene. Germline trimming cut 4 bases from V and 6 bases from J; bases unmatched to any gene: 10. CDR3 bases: TGCGCCAGCAGCCGATCGGGACAGGGGGTTTCGGATACGCAGTATTTT. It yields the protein CASSRSGQGVSDTQYF.

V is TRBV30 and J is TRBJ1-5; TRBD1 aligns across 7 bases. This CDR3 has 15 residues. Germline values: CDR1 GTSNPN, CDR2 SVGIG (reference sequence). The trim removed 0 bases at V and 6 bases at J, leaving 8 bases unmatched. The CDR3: CAWSVLGGHGQPQHF. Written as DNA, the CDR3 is TGTGCCTGGAGTGTACTAGGGGGCCACGGTCAGCCCCAGCATTTT.